This T cell receptor (beta chain) was sequenced during a study of T cell repertoires in cytomegalovirus infection. One entry per CDR3 protein results from TCRdb running MiXCR on the reads. Here the sample spans more than 400,000 distinct CDR3 sequences, around a quarter being singletons. V lost 6 bases and J 3 bases, leaving 11 bases between the germline ends. This CDR3 contains 13 residues. Germline CDR1 is MDHEN and CDR2 is SYDVKM. This chain joins TRBV28 and TRBJ1-1; D perhaps matches TRBD1 (5 bases). Sequencing input: PBMCs. The receptor comes from a human donor in good health (CMV status not recorded). Some clones in this sample may be carry-over from other donors' samples. Here the CDR3 DNA reads TGTGCCAGCAGACCAGGGTGGGACACTGAAGCTTTCTTT. Translated, it gives CASRPGWDTEAFF.